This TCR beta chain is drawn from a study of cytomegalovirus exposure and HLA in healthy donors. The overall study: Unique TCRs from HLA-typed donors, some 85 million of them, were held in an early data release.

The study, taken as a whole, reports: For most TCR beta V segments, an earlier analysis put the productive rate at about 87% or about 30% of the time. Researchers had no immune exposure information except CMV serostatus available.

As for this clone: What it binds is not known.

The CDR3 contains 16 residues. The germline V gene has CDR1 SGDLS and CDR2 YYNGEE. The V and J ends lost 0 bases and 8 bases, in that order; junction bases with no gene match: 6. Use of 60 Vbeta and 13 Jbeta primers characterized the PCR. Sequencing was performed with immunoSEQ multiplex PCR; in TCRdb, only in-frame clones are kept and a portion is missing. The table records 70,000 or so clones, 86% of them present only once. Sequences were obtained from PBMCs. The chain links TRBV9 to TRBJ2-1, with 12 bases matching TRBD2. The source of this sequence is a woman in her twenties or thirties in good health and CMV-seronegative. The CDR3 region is CASSVAPLAGGDEQFF. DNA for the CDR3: TGTGCCAGCAGCGTAGCTCCCCTAGCGGGAGGGGATGAGCAGTTCTTC. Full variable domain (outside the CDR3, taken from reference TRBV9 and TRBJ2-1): DSGVTQTPKHLITATGQRVTLRCSPRSGDLSVYWYQQSLDQGLQFLIQYYNGEERAKGNILERFSAQQFPDLHSELNLSSLELGDSALYFCASSVAPLAGGDEQFFGPGTRLTVL.